This TCR beta chain originates from a study of T cells after yellow fever vaccination. Study-wide findings and caveats: Contamination of FACS-sorted repertoires by abundant clonotypes from the bulk population could occur.

TCRdb itself ran the 5' RACE reads through MiXCR, one entry per CDR3 protein. The table records hundreds of thousands of distinct CDR3 sequences, around 8.1% of them present only once. This clonotype was found a few times. Its antigen is not known. The germline CDR1 and CDR2 sequences are SEHNR and FQNEAQ (reference sequence). The CDR3 sequence is 15 residues long. Deletions cut 3 bases from V and 1 base from J, with 12 bases between. The TCR comes from a man aged 18 to 35 who received the YFV17D yellow fever vaccine. V gene TRBV7-9 combines with J gene TRBJ2-5; D is unresolved. The specimen was PBMCs, collected 45 days after the first yellow fever vaccination. CDR3 sequence: CASSFPEEIQETQYF. CDR3 sequence (DNA): TGTGCCAGCAGCTTCCCCGAGGAGATCCAAGAGACCCAGTACTTC.